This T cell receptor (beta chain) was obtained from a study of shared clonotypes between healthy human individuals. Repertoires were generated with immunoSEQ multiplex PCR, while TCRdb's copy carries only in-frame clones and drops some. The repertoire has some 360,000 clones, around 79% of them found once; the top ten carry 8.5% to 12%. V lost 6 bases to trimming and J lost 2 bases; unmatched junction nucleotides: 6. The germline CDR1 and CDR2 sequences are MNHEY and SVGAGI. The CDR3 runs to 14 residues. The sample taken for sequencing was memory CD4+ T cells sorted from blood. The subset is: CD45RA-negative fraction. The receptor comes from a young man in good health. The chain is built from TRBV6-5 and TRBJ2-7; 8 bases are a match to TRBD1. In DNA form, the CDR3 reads TGTGCCAGCAGGGAGGAGGACAGGGCCTACGAGCAGTACTTC. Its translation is CASREEDRAYEQYF.